The 32 T cell receptor beta chains below were found in one sample sequenced in a study of CD8 T cells in ankylosing spondylitis. A single record per CDR3 protein comes from TCRdb applying MiXCR to the 5' RACE reads. Of approximately 340,000 distinct CDR3 sequences in the sample, approximately 15% were seen once. Material: blood, either unsorted or a sorted T cell fraction (not recorded which). The receptors stem from a male donor with ankylosing spondylitis or in good health (not recorded which).

This clonotype has just a few counts. This chain links TRBV6-1 with TRBJ2-7, with TRBD1 matching 9 bases. V lost 6 bases, J lost 3 bases, and 6 bases stayed unmatched. Per germline, CDR1 MNHNS and CDR2 SASEGT. The CDR3 is 14 residues long. This chain's CDR3 is CASRSGTGNYEQYF. DNA for the CDR3: TGTGCCAGCAGGTCGGGGACAGGGAACTACGAGCAGTACTTC.

V usage is TRBV20-1 and J usage is TRBJ1-1; no definite D call. CDR3 length: 12 amino acids. Germline CDR1 reads DFQATT; CDR2 reads SNEGSKA (reference sequence). Trimming took off 6 bases at V and 5 bases at J, with 13 bases between the two ends. The CDR3 loop reads CSAPSPFTEAFF. The CDR3 DNA reads TGCAGTGCCCCGAGCCCGTTTACTGAAGCTTTCTTT.

The chain recombines TRBV5-1 with TRBJ2-5, with a weak D call TRBD2 (5 bases). Germline CDR1 SGHRS, CDR2 YFSETQ. This CDR3 comprises 17 residues. V was pared by 0 bases and J by 3 bases, with 18 bases between. This chain's CDR3 is CASSLGSRRPLEETQYF. DNA for the CDR3: TGCGCCAGCAGCTTGGGCTCACGGAGGCCCCTCGAAGAGACCCAGTACTTC.

This clonotype was recorded a few times. The chain employs TRBV18 and TRBJ1-3, with unresolved D. The germline V gene encodes CDR1 KGHSH and CDR2 LQKENI. The CDR3 has 13 amino acids. The V end was cut by 2 bases, the J end by 8 bases, with 10 bases between. CDR3 in DNA: TGTGCCAGCTCACCAGACGGCGTTGACACCATATATTTT. This sequence encodes CASSPDGVDTIYF.

This chain uses TRBV5-1 with TRBJ2-3; 12 positions agree with TRBD2. The ends lost 3 bases at V and 2 bases at J; junction bases unmatched: 1. The CDR3 length is 15 residues. Germline V lookup: CDR1 SGHRS, CDR2 YFSETQ. The CDR3 region is CASSWTSGTTDTQYF. The CDR3 DNA sequence: TGCGCCAGCAGCTGGACTAGCGGGACCACAGATACGCAGTATTTT. The complete variable domain, with remaining parts taken from reference TRBV5-1 and TRBJ2-3, reads KAGVTQTPRYLIKTRGQQVTLSCSPISGHRSVSWYQQTPGQGLQFLFEYFSETQRNKGNFPGRFSGRQFSNSRSEMNVSTLELGDSALYLCASSWTSGTTDTQYFGPGTRLTVL.

The chain recombines TRBV15 with TRBJ2-3, with 7 bases matching TRBD1. The CDR3 is 15 residues long. CDR1 and CDR2 (germline): LNHNV, YYDKDF (reference sequence). The J segment lost 2 bases and the V segment lost 2 bases, leaving 4 bases of the junction unmatched. CDR3 region: CATSRYRGSTDTQYF. CDR3 sequence (DNA): TGTGCCACCAGCAGATACAGGGGATCCACAGATACGCAGTATTTT.

The chain links TRBV21-1 to TRBJ1-1; the DNA was not used to check the table's D call, TRBD1. TRBV21-1 is a pseudogene segment. The CDR3 loop spans 18 amino acids. The CDR3 protein is CASSKTRRVDAMNTEAFF. The CDR3 coding sequence is TGTGCCAGCAGCAAAACGCGCAGGGTGGACGCTATGAACACTGAAGCTTTCTTT.

The chain has TRBV29-1 and TRBJ1-2; D possibly corresponds to TRBD1 (6 bases). The V end lost 5 bases, the J end lost 4 bases, and 14 bases lay between the germline ends. The V gene's germline CDR1 is SQVTM and CDR2 ANQGSEA. The CDR3 extends over 13 amino acids. CDR3 nucleotides: TGCAGCGTTTCAGGGGTAAAAAGCTATGGCTACACCTTC. Its protein is CSVSGVKSYGYTF.

This clonotype was seen a handful of times. The V gene is TRBV5-1, the J gene TRBJ2-6; D perhaps matches TRBD1 (6 bases). There are 15 residues in the CDR3. The germline V gene encodes CDR1 SGHRS and CDR2 YFSETQ. Trimming pared 0 bases from V and 3 bases from J, leaving 7 bases between. The CDR3 loop is CASSLEGVGANVLTF. DNA for the CDR3: TGCGCCAGCAGCTTGGAGGGGGTTGGGGCCAACGTCCTGACTTTC.

In this sample, this clonotype turned up many times. The chain uses TRBV19 and TRBJ2-1, with 10 bases that match TRBD1. Germline-derived CDR1 and CDR2 are LNHDA and SQIVND (reference sequence). Trimming took 3 bases from V and 5 from J; bases not matched to a gene: 10. This CDR3 has 17 residues. The CDR3 sequence is CASSIQSWDRGHNEQFF. The CDR3 region has the DNA TGTGCCAGTAGTATTCAGTCCTGGGACAGGGGCCACAATGAGCAGTTCTTC.

This clonotype showed up many times. This chain uses TRBV5-1 with TRBJ2-1, with D uncertain. The CDR3 is 13 residues long. Trimming pared 1 base from V and 1 base from J, leaving 3 bases between. Germline V CDR1 and CDR2: SGHRS, YFSETQ. CDR3 protein: CASSLTSYNEQFF. The CDR3 region has the DNA TGCGCCAGCAGCTTGACATCCTACAATGAGCAGTTCTTC.

This clonotype appeared a few times. The V gene is TRBV5-1, the J gene TRBJ1-2; D is possibly TRBD1 (6 bases). Between the trimmed V and J ends, which lost 4 bases and 1 base, there was a span of 11 bases. In germline, CDR1 is SGHRS, CDR2 YFSETQ. The CDR3 spans 14 residues. The CDR3 nucleotides read TGCGCCAGCAGCGTTACAGGGCTTAACTATGGCTACACCTTC. This sequence encodes CASSVTGLNYGYTF.

This clonotype was seen repeatedly, ten times or more. The rearrangement uses TRBV5-1 and TRBJ2-3; D remains unclear. Germline-derived CDR1 and CDR2 are SGHRS and YFSETQ. With 1 base removed from V and 4 bases from J, the gap between germline ends came to 10 bases. The CDR3 spans 14 residues. CDR3 residues: CASSLSRSADTQYF. CDR3 bases: TGCGCCAGCAGCTTGTCCCGTTCTGCAGATACGCAGTATTTT.

This clonotype was detected a few times. The chain uses TRBV29-1 and TRBJ2-1; 9 nucleotides match TRBD1. From germline, CDR1 is SQVTM and CDR2 ANQGSEA. V trimming: 4 bases; J trimming: 1 base; junction bases outside the gene matches: 5. The CDR3 is 15 residues long. Here the CDR3 reads CSVVGTGRSYNEQFF. For the CDR3, the DNA is TGCAGCGTTGTTGGGACAGGGAGGTCCTACAATGAGCAGTTCTTC.

This chain joins TRBV12-3 or TRBV12-4 and TRBJ2-2; TRBD2 agrees at 13 bases. The V gene end was trimmed by 6 bases and the J gene end by 6 bases; junction bases not matched to a gene: 7. The CDR3 spans 16 residues. The CDR3 sequence is CASSSGTSGAPGELFF. The DNA for the CDR3 is TGTGCCAGCAGCTCTGGGACTAGCGGGGCCCCCGGGGAGCTGTTTTTT.

There are a few counts of this clonotype. The rearrangement uses TRBV20-1 and TRBJ2-7, with 8 bases identical to TRBD1. Germline V gives CDR1 DFQATT, CDR2 SNEGSKA (reference sequence). The CDR3 loop spans 12 amino acids. Trimming took 6 bases from V and 7 from J; bases not matched to a gene: 8. The CDR3 sequence: CSAGDRGEEQYF. The CDR3 DNA is TGCAGTGCAGGTGACAGGGGTGAGGAGCAGTACTTC.

The table lists this clonotype with many counts. The chain combines TRBV14 with TRBJ1-1; no clear D gene. This CDR3 contains 15 residues. Trimming cost V 1 base and J 0 bases, with 9 bases left between them. Germline assignment: CDR1 SGHDN and CDR2 FVKESK. This chain's CDR3 is CASSQAGRLNTEAFF. DNA for the CDR3: TGTGCCAGCAGCCAAGCTGGCAGATTGAACACTGAAGCTTTCTTT.

In this sample, this clonotype turned up a few times. The V gene is TRBV4-1, the J gene TRBJ2-5; 8 bases agree with TRBD1. The CDR3 has 16 residues. Germline values: CDR1 MGHRA, CDR2 YSYEKL. V shed 0 bases, J shed 2 bases, and the junction held 5 bases outside the gene matches. The CDR3 nucleotides are TGCGCCAGCAGCCAAGACGGGACAGGCCTTCAAGAGACCCAGTACTTC. Protein sequence: CASSQDGTGLQETQYF.

This clonotype came up a few times. V usage is TRBV5-1 and J usage is TRBJ2-7; maybe TRBD2 (6 bases). Per the germline V gene, CDR1 is SGHRS and CDR2 is YFSETQ. The CDR3 spans 15 residues. V lost 0 bases and J lost 6, with 16 bases in between. DNA of the CDR3: TGCGCCAGCAGCTTGGAAGGGACTCGATCACGCGAGCAGTACTTC. This sequence encodes CASSLEGTRSREQYF. Together with reference TRBV5-1 and TRBJ2-7, the CDR3 gives the full variable domain: KAGVTQTPRYLIKTRGQQVTLSCSPISGHRSVSWYQQTPGQGLQFLFEYFSETQRNKGNFPGRFSGRQFSNSRSEMNVSTLELGDSALYLCASSLEGTRSREQYFGPGTRLTVT.

This clonotype was observed a handful of times. The CDR3 sequence is CASSRQGSEKLFF. CDR3 coding DNA: TGCGCCAGCAGCCGGCAGGGGAGTGAAAAACTGTTTTTT. This chain links TRBV5-1 with TRBJ1-4; a possible D gene is TRBD1 (6 bases). CDR1 and CDR2 (germline): SGHRS, YFSETQ. CDR3 size: 13 residues. V lost 4 bases, J lost 7 bases, and 11 bases lay in between.

In this sample, this clonotype turned up a few times. The genes are TRBV30 and TRBJ2-5; 11 nucleotides match TRBD1. The germline V gene encodes CDR1 GTSNPN and CDR2 SVGIG (reference sequence). The CDR3 sequence is 16 residues long. V shed 1 base and J 4 bases; nucleotides not matched to a gene: 8. The CDR3 protein is CAWSGETGTGGETQYF. As DNA, the CDR3 is TGTGCCTGGAGTGGGGAAACCGGGACAGGGGGAGAGACCCAGTACTTC.

This clonotype turned up a few times. The J gene is TRBJ2-3, the V gene TRBV10-2; TRBD2 aligns across 8 bases. With 6 bases clipped from V and 4 bases from J, the junction kept 12 bases outside the gene matches. CDR3 size: 16 residues. Germline CDR1 and CDR2: WSHSY and SAAADI. CDR3 in amino acids: CASSDGGGFVPDTQYF. In DNA, the CDR3 is TGCGCCAGCAGCGACGGGGGGGGCTTTGTCCCAGATACGCAGTATTTT.

This clonotype was recorded many times. V gene TRBV7-9 combines with J gene TRBJ2-1, with TRBD1 identical over 8 bases. V trimming: 5 bases; J trimming: 4 bases; junction bases outside the gene matches: 7. This CDR3 contains 15 residues. Germline V gives CDR1 SEHNR, CDR2 FQNEAQ (reference sequence). The CDR3 spells CASSRDRGTYNEQFF. The DNA of the CDR3 is TGTGCCAGCAGCCGCGACAGGGGAACATACAATGAGCAGTTCTTC. Full variable domain (outside the CDR3, taken from reference TRBV7-9 and TRBJ2-1): DTGVSQNPRHKITKRGQNVTFRCDPISEHNRLYWYRQTLGQGPEFLTYFQNEAQLEKSRLLSDRFSAERPKGSFSTLEIQRTEQGDSAMYLCASSRDRGTYNEQFFGPGTRLTVL.

This clonotype was recorded many times. The rearrangement uses TRBV29-1 and TRBJ2-1; D is uncertain. The CDR3 totals 10 residues. Germline CDR1 reads SQVTM; CDR2 reads ANQGSEA. V gave up 4 bases and J gave up 8 bases, with 6 bases separating them. The DNA of the CDR3 is TGCAGCGTTGGCTCGTATGAGCAGTTCTTC. Translation: CSVGSYEQFF.

The sample holds a few counts of this clonotype. This chain connects TRBV7-8 to TRBJ2-5; D not certain. Germline-derived CDR1 and CDR2 are SGHVS and FQNEAQ. The length of the CDR3 is 15 residues. V gave up 5 bases and J gave up 5 bases, with 18 bases separating them. The CDR3 region is CASSNQGSSRETQYF. CDR3 coding DNA: TGTGCCAGCAGCAATCAAGGGTCCTCAAGGGAGACCCAGTACTTC.

This clonotype was observed a handful of times. The chain joins TRBV6-6 to TRBJ1-1; 9 bases align to TRBD1. Germline V lookup: CDR1 MNHNY, CDR2 SVGAGI (reference sequence). The CDR3 is 12 amino acids. V shed 5 bases, J shed 8 bases, and the junction held 3 bases outside the gene matches. The CDR3 DNA follows: TGTGCCAGCAGTCCGGGACAGGGAGAAGCTTTCTTT. As protein: CASSPGQGEAFF.

This clonotype was seen only a few times. The genes are TRBV6-5 and TRBJ2-6; 7 bases align to TRBD2. Germline V CDR1 and CDR2: MNHEY, SVGAGI. V trimming: 2 bases; J trimming: 0 bases; junction bases outside the gene matches: 7. The CDR3 sequence is 18 residues long. CDR3 sequence: CASSYAGGGTSGANVLTF. The CDR3, as DNA: TGTGCCAGCAGTTACGCTGGCGGGGGAACCTCTGGGGCCAACGTCCTGACTTTC.

This clonotype has a count of ten or more. CDR3 in DNA: TGCGCCAGCAGGAGAGATCAGGGTAACACTGAAGCTTTCTTT. It encodes CASRRDQGNTEAFF. The V gene is TRBV5-1, the J gene TRBJ1-1; tentatively, D is TRBD1 (5 bases). Trimming left V 5 bases short and J 2 bases short, with 13 bases between. The CDR3 runs 14 residues. CDR1 is SGHRS and CDR2 is YFSETQ in the germline V gene. The full variable domain, with the rest looked up from reference TRBV5-1 and TRBJ1-1, is KAGVTQTPRYLIKTRGQQVTLSCSPISGHRSVSWYQQTPGQGLQFLFEYFSETQRNKGNFPGRFSGRQFSNSRSEMNVSTLELGDSALYLCASRRDQGNTEAFFGQGTRLTVV.

This clonotype was counted between two and nine times. CDR3 residues: CASSTGDGNQPQHF. CDR3 DNA sequence: TGTGCCAGCTCAACAGGGGACGGCAATCAGCCCCAGCATTTT. This sequence joins TRBV18 and TRBJ1-5, with 7 bases that match TRBD1. Unmatched junction bases numbered 3, after V lost 5 bases and J lost 2 bases. The CDR3 length is 14 residues. CDR1 is KGHSH, CDR2 LQKENI, per germline.

This chain links TRBV19 with TRBJ2-7; 10 bases match TRBD2. This CDR3 has 13 residues. V lost 4 bases and J lost 6; bases outside the gene matches: 3. CDR1 and CDR2 from the germline V gene are LNHDA and SQIVND (reference sequence). The CDR3 sequence is CASSTSGGLEQYF. CDR3 DNA: TGTGCCAGTAGTACTAGCGGGGGACTCGAGCAGTACTTC.

This clonotype has more than one count but fewer than ten. The germline gene is not matched at one end of the junction; a read error may be the cause. CDR3 nucleotides: TGCAGCGCTACAGGGACCTCGAACTATGGCTACACCTTC. Protein: CSATGTSNYGYTF. V is TRBV20-1 and J is TRBJ1-2, with D possibly matching TRBD1 (6 bases). This CDR3 contains 13 residues. Germline V gene data show CDR1 as DFQATT and CDR2 as SNEGSKA (reference sequence).

This clonotype has ten or more counts. The rearrangement links TRBV5-1 to TRBJ1-5; 8 bases match TRBD1. V lost 0 bases to trimming and J lost 7 bases; unmatched junction nucleotides: 6. The CDR3 consists of 15 residues. Germline CDR1 reads SGHRS; CDR2 reads YFSETQ. CDR3 amino acids: CASSLEGQGGQPQHF. The CDR3 DNA reads TGCGCCAGCAGCTTGGAAGGACAGGGTGGGCAGCCCCAGCATTTT.